One sample yielded the 19 T cell receptor beta chains listed below, sequenced in a study of radiation and T cells in renal cell carcinoma. As to treatment: 15 Gy SBRT to primary tumor, nephrectomy 4 weeks later. Data came from immunoSEQ multiplex PCR; TCRdb stores just in-frame clones and leaves some out. The repertoire includes 20,000 or so clones, about 54% of them detected once, and 10% to 15% sits in the top ten. Sample: tumor tissue, taken from a patient whose treatment included radiotherapy and nephrectomy. The receptors here all came from a middle-aged man with renal cell carcinoma.

In this sample, this clone is medium-sized (0.01 to 0.1%). This chain links TRBV27 with TRBJ1-4; 9 nucleotides agree with TRBD1. V shed 5 bases and J 10 bases; nucleotides not matched to a gene: 8. The length of the CDR3 is 14 residues. The germline V gene encodes CDR1 MNHEY and CDR2 SMNVEV (reference sequence). CDR3 in amino acids: CASSRQGEVGKLFF. Here the CDR3 DNA reads TGTGCCAGCAGTCGACAGGGGGAGGTCGGAAAACTGTTTTTT.

The gene calls are TRBV9 and TRBJ2-1; a possible D gene is TRBD2 (6 bases). The CDR3 has 13 residues. The ends were cut back, 4 bases at V and 7 bases at J, with 12 bases in the middle. Germline CDR1 and CDR2: SGDLS and YYNGEE. CDR3 sequence (DNA): TGTGCCAGCAGCCCCCGGGACTGGAATGAGCAGTTCTTC. Translating it yields CASSPRDWNEQFF. Filled out from reference TRBV9 and TRBJ2-1, the complete variable domain reads DSGVTQTPKHLITATGQRVTLRCSPRSGDLSVYWYQQSLDQGLQFLIQYYNGEERAKGNILERFSAQQFPDLHSELNLSSLELGDSALYFCASSPRDWNEQFFGPGTRLTVL.

The rearrangement links TRBV2 to TRBJ1-3; maybe TRBD1 (6 bases). V dropped 3 bases and J dropped 5 bases, with 17 bases sitting between them. Germline CDR1 SNHLY, CDR2 FYNNEI. The CDR3 is 16 residues long. In DNA form, the CDR3 reads TGTGCCAGCAGTGATCAAAACAGGGTGGGGAGAAACACCATATATTTT. This gives the protein CASSDQNRVGRNTIYF.

This chain uses TRBV6-1 with TRBJ1-1; no reliable D call. V gave up 7 bases and J gave up 1 base, with 13 bases separating them. The germline gives CDR1 MNHNS, CDR2 SASEGT. The CDR3 runs 14 residues. The CDR3 spells CASTRTSGNTEAFF. The CDR3 nucleotides read TGTGCCAGCACCAGGACCTCAGGGAACACTGAAGCTTTCTTT.

The rearrangement uses TRBV29-1 and TRBJ2-1; D may be TRBD2 (6 bases). CDR1 SQVTM and CDR2 ANQGSEA come from the germline V gene. The CDR3 consists of 12 residues. V lost 1 base and J lost 12, with 13 bases in between. The CDR3: CSVEGVGTGQFF. For the CDR3, the DNA is TGCAGCGTTGAAGGGGTCGGGACTGGGCAGTTCTTC.

The rearrangement links TRBV10-3 to TRBJ1-4, with TRBD1 matching 10 bases. This CDR3 is 13 amino acids long. The germline gives CDR1 ENHRY, CDR2 SYGVKD. Germline trimming cut 10 bases from V and 7 bases from J; bases unmatched to any gene: 6. The CDR3 here is CATQTGGREKLFF. The CDR3 DNA is TGTGCCACCCAGACAGGGGGCCGTGAAAAACTGTTTTTT.

The chain employs TRBV6-6 and TRBJ1-2; 7 nucleotides align to TRBD1. The CDR3 spans 14 residues. The trim removed 2 bases at V and 6 bases at J, leaving 6 bases unmatched. From germline, CDR1 is MNHNY and CDR2 SVGAGI (reference sequence). The CDR3 is CASSYLRTGDGYTF. In nucleotides, the CDR3 is TGTGCCAGCAGTTACCTTCGGACAGGTGATGGCTACACCTTC.

The chain joins TRBV30 to TRBJ1-1, with D unresolved. The length of the CDR3 is 11 residues. V lost 4 bases, J lost 5 bases, and 8 bases lay in between. CDR1 is GTSNPN and CDR2 is SVGIG in the germline V gene (reference sequence). The CDR3 sequence is CAWKSGTEAFF. CDR3 in DNA: TGTGCCTGGAAGAGTGGTACTGAAGCTTTCTTT.

The V gene is TRBV4-3, the J gene TRBJ1-2, with TRBD1 as a possible D gene (5 bases). The germline gives CDR1 LGHNA, CDR2 YSLEER. This CDR3 has 14 residues. V was cut by 0 bases and J by 7 bases, with 12 bases left in between. CDR3: CASSQDTQGFGYTF. DNA of the CDR3: TGCGCCAGCAGCCAAGATACGCAGGGTTTTGGCTACACCTTC.

The chain has TRBV5-6 and TRBJ1-5; 7 bases map to TRBD1. Germline loops: CDR1 SGHDT, CDR2 YYEEEE. The CDR3 totals 17 residues. V lost 3 bases and J lost 1; bases outside the gene matches: 10. The CDR3 region is CASSSWKGGRSNQPQHF. CDR3 bases: TGTGCCAGCAGCTCCTGGAAAGGGGGCAGAAGCAATCAGCCCCAGCATTTT.

This sequence joins TRBV5-1 and TRBJ1-1; possibly TRBD1 for D (6 bases). CDR1 and CDR2 from the germline V gene are SGHRS and YFSETQ. The CDR3 extends over 17 amino acids. Trimming stripped 4 bases from V and 0 bases from J, with 19 bases between. The CDR3 DNA reads as TGCGCCAGCAGCGTAATTCCCGGGGGCGGAATGAACACTGAAGCTTTCTTT. It yields the protein CASSVIPGGGMNTEAFF. The full variable domain, in which reference TRBV5-1 and TRBJ1-1 provide the parts outside the CDR3, is KAGVTQTPRYLIKTRGQQVTLSCSPISGHRSVSWYQQTPGQGLQFLFEYFSETQRNKGNFPGRFSGRQFSNSRSEMNVSTLELGDSALYLCASSVIPGGGMNTEAFFGQGTRLTVV.

This clone has only a few counts. The chain carries TRBV5-1 and TRBJ2-5, with TRBD1 matching 10 bases. Germline loops: CDR1 SGHRS, CDR2 YFSETQ. J lost 3 bases, V lost 4 bases, and 3 bases had no gene match. The CDR3 totals 14 residues. DNA for the CDR3: TGCGCCAGCAGCCGGGGGACAGGGGAAGAGACCCAGTACTTC. As protein: CASSRGTGEETQYF.

The rearrangement joins TRBV7-9 to TRBJ2-5; D remains unclear. Trimming stripped 1 base from V and 4 bases from J, with 4 bases between. Germline V CDR1 and CDR2: SEHNR, FQNEAQ (reference sequence). There are 12 residues in the CDR3. The CDR3 nucleotides read TGTGCCAGCAGCTTAGTGGGAGAGACCCAGTACTTC. As protein: CASSLVGETQYF.

The table lists this clone with a few counts. The chain carries TRBV7-3 and TRBJ2-3; D uncertain. Germline V gene sequence: CDR1 SGHTA, CDR2 FQGTGA. The germline V and J ends were trimmed by 1 base and 0 bases, with 5 bases remaining between them. The CDR3 length is 14 residues. The CDR3 nucleotides read TGTGCCAGCAGCTTAAGCTCCAGCACAGATACGCAGTATTTT. Residues: CASSLSSSTDTQYF.

This clone has more than one count but fewer than ten. The chain couples TRBV6-1 to TRBJ1-6, with 7 bases aligning to TRBD1. V trimming: 3 bases; J trimming: 6 bases; junction bases outside the gene matches: 2. Per the germline V gene, CDR1 is MNHNS and CDR2 is SASEGT. The CDR3 extends over 14 amino acids. The CDR3 loop reads CASSDQGVNSPLHF. DNA for the CDR3: TGTGCCAGCAGTGATCAGGGGGTTAATTCACCCCTCCACTTT.

V is TRBV6-5 and J is TRBJ1-5, with D hard to call. The germline gives CDR1 MNHEY, CDR2 SVGAGI. Deletions cut 11 bases from V and 0 bases from J, with 5 bases between. CDR3 length: 11 amino acids. CDR3 DNA: TGTGCCGGACTTAGCAATCAGCCCCAGCATTTT. This gives the protein CAGLSNQPQHF.

The V gene is TRBV4-1, the J gene TRBJ1-5; weak D call: TRBD1 (5 bases). There are 17 residues in the CDR3. From germline, CDR1 is MGHRA and CDR2 YSYEKL. Trimming shortened V by 3 bases and J by 8 bases, and 23 bases separated the two germline ends. The DNA for the CDR3 is TGCGCCAGCAGCCAGGGGCTTGGAGGAGGGGTCCCGGAGCCCCAGCATTTT. Translating gives CASSQGLGGGVPEPQHF.

The CDR3 region is CASSYGQGPTYEQYF. In nucleotides, the CDR3 is TGTGCCAGCAGTTACGGACAGGGGCCGACCTACGAGCAGTACTTC. J is TRBJ2-7 and V is TRBV6-5; TRBD1 matches 9 bases. CDR3 length: 15 amino acids. Per germline, CDR1 MNHEY and CDR2 SVGAGI. The J segment lost 2 bases and the V segment lost 2 bases, leaving 4 bases of the junction unmatched.

This clone was seen only a few times. This chain uses TRBV11-2 with TRBJ2-5, with a weak D call TRBD1 (6 bases). CDR3 length equals 13 residues. Germline V CDR1 and CDR2: SGHAT, FQNNGV. Deletions cut 5 bases from V and 3 bases from J, with 10 bases between. The CDR3 here is CASSGTTKETQYF. Here the CDR3 DNA reads TGTGCCAGCAGCGGGACAACGAAAGAGACCCAGTACTTC.